One sample yielded the 29 T cell receptor beta chains listed below, sequenced in a study of fetal regulatory T cell absence and autoimmunity. Measured with immunoSEQ multiplex PCR; TCRdb has only the in-frame clones, and not every one. The sample includes some 44,000 clones, roughly four fifths of them seen just once. The sequencing input was cord blood. The receptors come from a newborn boy with IPEX syndrome.

The genes are TRBV27 and TRBJ2-3; D is perhaps TRBD2 (5 bases). CDR1 MNHEY and CDR2 SMNVEV come from the germline V gene (reference sequence). The V gene lost 1 base and the J gene lost 1 base, with 9 bases spanning the gap. CDR3 size: 15 residues. The CDR3 reads CASSLWDSGTDTQYF. The CDR3 DNA is TGTGCCAGCAGTTTATGGGATAGCGGCACAGATACGCAGTATTTT.

The CDR3 DNA follows: TGTGCCAGCAGCGTAGGGGGCGGGAGAGGGTACAATGAGCAGTTCTTC. Translation gives CASSVGGGRGYNEQFF. The genes are TRBV9 and TRBJ2-1; 7 bases agree with TRBD2. Germline CDR1 and CDR2: SGDLS and YYNGEE. The V and J ends lost 0 bases and 4 bases, in that order; junction bases with no gene match: 7. CDR3 length equals 16 residues.

The CDR3 loop is CASSESILGAEAFF. The CDR3 bases are TGCGCCAGCAGTGAGTCGATCCTGGGTGCTGAAGCTTTCTTT. The chain couples TRBV10-2 to TRBJ1-1; no clear D gene. The CDR3 runs to 14 residues. Germline loops: CDR1 WSHSY, CDR2 SAAADI. With 0 bases removed from V and 6 bases from J, the gap between germline ends came to 11 bases.

The V call is TRBV11-2, the J call TRBJ1-1, with 9 bases that match TRBD1. V trimming: 5 bases; J trimming: 3 bases; junction bases outside the gene matches: 7. The CDR3 length is 15 residues. Germline V gene lookup returns CDR1 SGHAT and CDR2 FQNNGV. This CDR3 reads CASSPLTGGDTEAFF. The CDR3 region has the DNA TGTGCCAGCAGCCCCTTGACAGGGGGAGACACTGAAGCTTTCTTT. Using reference TRBV11-2 and TRBJ1-1 for the parts outside the CDR3, the full variable domain is EAGVAQSPRYKIIEKRQSVAFWCNPISGHATLYWYQQILGQGPKLLIQFQNNGVVDDSQLPKDRFSAERLKGVDSTLKIQPAKLEDSAVYLCASSPLTGGDTEAFFGQGTRLTVV.

This clone appeared once. The chain is built from TRBV5-4 and TRBJ2-3; a possible D gene is TRBD2 (5 bases). Germline CDR1 is SGHNT and CDR2 is YYREEE (reference sequence). With 3 bases removed from V and 2 bases from J, the gap between germline ends came to 13 bases. The CDR3 has 15 amino acids. The CDR3: CASSSYGLITDTQYF. The CDR3 nucleotides read TGTGCCAGCAGCTCCTATGGACTTATCACAGATACGCAGTATTTT.

The chain joins TRBV27 to TRBJ1-1, with no clear D. CDR1 is MNHEY, CDR2 SMNVEV, per germline (reference sequence). V was clipped by 3 bases and J by 11 bases, with 13 bases between them. The CDR3 runs 12 residues. The CDR3 reads CASSFLLVWAFF. The CDR3 bases are TGTGCCAGCAGTTTCCTGCTGGTCTGGGCTTTCTTT.

V usage is TRBV19 and J usage is TRBJ1-2; the D is unclear. This CDR3 has 13 amino acids. V dropped 3 bases and J dropped 1 base, with 6 bases sitting between them. CDR1 and CDR2 (germline): LNHDA, SQIVND (reference sequence). The CDR3 loop is CASSIALNYGYTF. DNA for the CDR3: TGTGCCAGTAGTATCGCGCTTAACTATGGCTACACCTTC. The variable domain in full, completed from reference TRBV19 and TRBJ1-2, reads DGGITQSPKYLFRKEGQNVTLSCEQNLNHDAMYWYRQDPGQGLRLIYYSQIVNDFQKGDIAEGYSVSREKKESFPLTVTSAQKNPTAFYLCASSIALNYGYTFGSGTRLTVV.

The chain has TRBV27 and TRBJ2-1; no firm D call. The germline CDR1 and CDR2 sequences are MNHEY and SMNVEV (reference sequence). Deletions cut 6 bases from V and 0 bases from J, with 9 bases between. This CDR3 region has 14 residues. The CDR3 sequence is CASSPHRSYNEQFF. The CDR3 region has the DNA TGTGCCAGCAGCCCCCATCGCTCCTACAATGAGCAGTTCTTC.

This clone occurred once. The V and J genes are TRBV18 and TRBJ2-5, with 9 bases aligning to TRBD2. Germline lookup yields CDR1 KGHSH and CDR2 LQKENI. The CDR3 is 15 amino acids. The trim removed 2 bases at V and 1 base at J, leaving 2 bases unmatched. This CDR3 is CASSPIAGVQETQYF. CDR3 nucleotide sequence: TGTGCCAGCTCACCAATAGCGGGGGTCCAAGAGACCCAGTACTTC. Based on the CDR3 plus reference TRBV18 and TRBJ2-5, the full variable domain is NAGVMQNPRHLVRRRGQEARLRCSPMKGHSHVYWYRQLPEEGLKFMVYLQKENIIDESGMPKERFSAEFPKEGPSILRIQQVVRGDSAAYFCASSPIAGVQETQYFGPGTRLLVL.

This clone occurred a few times. V and J are TRBV5-1 and TRBJ1-1; 8 bases are a match to TRBD1. Trimming took 4 bases from V and 0 from J; bases not matched to a gene: 2. The CDR3 extends over 14 amino acids. CDR1 and CDR2 (germline): SGHRS, YFSETQ. CDR3 DNA: TGCGCCAGCAGCATGGACAGGGTGAACACTGAAGCTTTCTTT. This codes for CASSMDRVNTEAFF.

The rearrangement joins TRBV10-1 to TRBJ2-2; 11 bases are shared with TRBD2. V gave up 7 bases and J gave up 1 base; unmatched junction bases: 2. The CDR3 runs 15 residues. Germline assignment: CDR1 WNHNN and CDR2 SYGVQD (reference sequence). The CDR3 loop is CASKTSGGNTGELFF. The CDR3 DNA follows: TGCGCCAGCAAAACTAGCGGGGGGAACACCGGGGAGCTGTTTTTT.

The chain employs TRBV4-1 and TRBJ1-2; TRBD1 matches 9 bases. V shed 3 bases, J shed 4 bases, and the junction held 6 bases outside the gene matches. CDR1 is MGHRA and CDR2 is YSYEKL in the germline V gene. The CDR3 has 15 amino acids. The CDR3: CASSHPGQGAYGYTF. The CDR3 DNA reads as TGCGCCAGCAGCCACCCGGGACAGGGCGCCTATGGCTACACCTTC.

CDR3 amino acids: CASSFRGQIYGYTF. Here the CDR3 DNA reads TGTGCCAGCAGCTTTCGCGGACAGATCTATGGCTACACCTTC. V and J are TRBV12-1 and TRBJ1-2; TRBD1 is taken as the D call from the table, unchecked against the DNA. TRBV12-1 is a known pseudogene. This CDR3 is 14 amino acids long.

This clone was found a few times. This chain connects TRBV7-6 to TRBJ1-1; 10 bases agree with TRBD1. Looked up from germline, CDR1 is SGHVS and CDR2 is FNYEAQ. V shed 5 bases and J 11 bases; nucleotides not matched to a gene: 5. The CDR3 length is 12 residues. The CDR3 reads CASSVGQGQAFF. In DNA, the CDR3 is TGTGCCAGCAGCGTGGGACAGGGGCAGGCTTTCTTT.

The CDR3 loop is CASSQERTSGYNEQFF. The CDR3 nucleotides read TGCGCCAGCAGCCAAGAAAGGACTAGCGGGTACAATGAGCAGTTCTTC. This chain joins TRBV4-3 and TRBJ2-1; 11 positions match TRBD2. CDR1 LGHNA and CDR2 YSLEER come from the germline V gene. This CDR3 is built from 16 residues. The V and J ends lost 0 bases and 4 bases, in that order; junction bases with no gene match: 2.

The gene calls are TRBV6-5 and TRBJ2-7; 8 bases align to TRBD2. Trimming took 6 bases from V and 0 from J; bases not matched to a gene: 1. Germline CDR1 MNHEY, CDR2 SVGAGI. The CDR3 spans 13 residues. CDR3 sequence: CASSGRASYEQYF. CDR3 DNA sequence: TGTGCCAGCAGCGGGAGGGCCTCCTACGAGCAGTACTTC.

This clone appeared a few times. The chain uses TRBV4-1 and TRBJ1-1; 10 nucleotides line up with TRBD1. V lost 0 bases, J lost 3 bases, and 16 bases stayed unmatched. The CDR3 is 20 residues long. Germline CDR1 and CDR2: MGHRA and YSYEKL. Written as DNA, the CDR3 is TGCGCCAGCAGCCAAGAAAGCCAAAGGGGACAGGGGTTGCCTCACACTGAAGCTTTCTTT. As protein: CASSQESQRGQGLPHTEAFF.

As DNA, the CDR3 is TGTGCCAGCAGTGGGGCTAGAACGAATGAGCAGTTCTTC. This encodes CASSGARTNEQFF. The V gene is TRBV2, the J gene TRBJ2-1; D is ambiguous. Trimming cost V 4 bases and J 7 bases, with 11 bases left between them. This CDR3 is 13 amino acids long. The germline V gene has CDR1 SNHLY and CDR2 FYNNEI. Combining the CDR3 with reference TRBV2 and TRBJ2-1 gives the whole variable domain EPEVTQTPSHQVTQMGQEVILRCVPISNHLYFYWYRQILGQKVEFLVSFYNNEISEKSEIFDDQFSVERPDGSNFTLKIRSTKLEDSAMYFCASSGARTNEQFFGPGTRLTVL.

The chain carries TRBV27 and TRBJ1-2; 8 bases align to TRBD1. Losses at the gene ends were 6 bases for V and 4 bases for J; bases not matched to a gene: 7. The CDR3 loop spans 14 amino acids. The germline gives CDR1 MNHEY, CDR2 SMNVEV (reference sequence). This CDR3 reads CASRPGGGSYGYTF. In DNA, the CDR3 is TGTGCCAGCAGGCCAGGGGGCGGAAGCTATGGCTACACCTTC.

This sequence joins TRBV6-6 and TRBJ1-4; TRBD1 might be the D (6 bases). The germline V gene has CDR1 MNHNY and CDR2 SVGAGI (reference sequence). V was cut by 5 bases and J by 0 bases, with 10 bases left in between. The CDR3 has 15 residues. The CDR3 DNA sequence: TGTGCCAGCAGTGACAGGCTTGCAACTAATGAAAAACTGTTTTTT. Protein product: CASSDRLATNEKLFF.

The V call is TRBV29-1, the J call TRBJ2-7; 9 nucleotides line up with TRBD2. With V trimmed by 6 bases and J by 0 bases, 3 bases remained unmatched. The length of the CDR3 is 13 residues. The germline V gene encodes CDR1 SQVTM and CDR2 ANQGSEA. The CDR3 nucleotides are TGCAGCGTGCTAGCGGGGATCTCCTACGAGCAGTACTTC. This sequence encodes CSVLAGISYEQYF.

This clone was detected a few times. The chain joins TRBV11-3 to TRBJ2-7; TRBD1 matches at 7 bases. The CDR3 extends over 14 amino acids. V lost 5 bases and J lost 2; bases outside the gene matches: 6. Germline V lookup: CDR1 SGHNT, CDR2 YENEEA. Written as DNA, the CDR3 is TGTGCCAGCAGCACCGACAGGGAAGCCTACGAGCAGTACTTC. Protein: CASSTDREAYEQYF. Based on the CDR3 plus reference TRBV11-3 and TRBJ2-7, the full variable domain is EAGVVQSPRYKIIEKKQPVAFWCNPISGHNTLYWYLQNLGQGPELLIRYENEEAVDDSQLPKDRFSAERLKGVDSTLKIQPAELGDSAVYLCASSTDREAYEQYFGPGTRLTVT.

This sequence joins TRBV6-5 and TRBJ2-7; no reliable D call. The V gene lost 5 bases and the J gene lost 2 bases, with 13 bases spanning the gap. CDR3 length equals 14 residues. Germline loops: CDR1 MNHEY, CDR2 SVGAGI. In nucleotides, the CDR3 is TGTGCCAGCAGTGAGTTCAGCCGAGCCTACGAGCAGTACTTC. This codes for CASSEFSRAYEQYF.

V gene TRBV9 combines with J gene TRBJ1-3; tentatively, D is TRBD1 (5 bases). CDR1 is SGDLS, CDR2 YYNGEE, per germline. The CDR3 runs 14 residues. The germline V and J ends were trimmed by 7 bases and 1 base, with 12 bases remaining between them. CDR3 region: CASSRGGSGNTIYF. For the CDR3, the DNA is TGTGCCAGCTCGCGGGGGGGATCTGGAAACACCATATATTTT.

The chain links TRBV25-1 to TRBJ2-5, with a weak D call TRBD1 (6 bases). The CDR3 spans 13 residues. The germline V gene has CDR1 MGHDK and CDR2 SYGVNS. V dropped 4 bases and J dropped 5 bases, with 11 bases sitting between them. CDR3: CASSGGGTETQYF. The CDR3 region has the DNA TGTGCCAGCAGTGGAGGGGGAACCGAGACCCAGTACTTC.

The chain joins TRBV9 to TRBJ2-2; 13 bases line up with TRBD2. The CDR3 runs to 21 residues. Trimming took 0 bases from V and 2 from J; bases not matched to a gene: 13. Germline assignment: CDR1 SGDLS and CDR2 YYNGEE. The chain's CDR3 is CASSVDYGGTSGVQNTGELFF. In DNA form, the CDR3 reads TGTGCCAGCAGCGTAGATTATGGGGGGACTAGCGGGGTACAAAACACCGGGGAGCTGTTTTTT.

The rearrangement links TRBV27 to TRBJ1-1; D unresolved. Trimming stripped 6 bases from V and 9 bases from J, with 17 bases between. Germline assignment: CDR1 MNHEY and CDR2 SMNVEV (reference sequence). The CDR3 spans 13 residues. CDR3 residues: CASSSAAGRKAFF. CDR3 sequence (DNA): TGTGCCAGCAGCTCTGCTGCTGGGAGGAAAGCTTTCTTT.

This chain links TRBV15 with TRBJ2-1; D might be TRBD2 (7 bases). The CDR3 consists of 14 residues. Trimming shortened V by 8 bases and J by 4 bases, and 15 bases separated the two germline ends. Looked up from germline, CDR1 is LNHNV and CDR2 is YYDKDF (reference sequence). The CDR3 sequence: CATLREGEYNEQFF. In nucleotides, the CDR3 is TGTGCCACCTTAAGGGAGGGGGAGTACAATGAGCAGTTCTTC.

The chain couples TRBV30 to TRBJ2-3; D is tentatively TRBD1 or TRBD2 (6 bases each). The CDR3 extends over 12 amino acids. Per germline, CDR1 GTSNPN and CDR2 SVGIG (reference sequence). Trimming left V 8 bases short and J 12 bases short, with 21 bases between. CDR3 residues: CALEEGGRVQYF. The CDR3 nucleotides are TGTGCCCTAGAAGAGGGGGGAAGGGTTCAGTATTTT.